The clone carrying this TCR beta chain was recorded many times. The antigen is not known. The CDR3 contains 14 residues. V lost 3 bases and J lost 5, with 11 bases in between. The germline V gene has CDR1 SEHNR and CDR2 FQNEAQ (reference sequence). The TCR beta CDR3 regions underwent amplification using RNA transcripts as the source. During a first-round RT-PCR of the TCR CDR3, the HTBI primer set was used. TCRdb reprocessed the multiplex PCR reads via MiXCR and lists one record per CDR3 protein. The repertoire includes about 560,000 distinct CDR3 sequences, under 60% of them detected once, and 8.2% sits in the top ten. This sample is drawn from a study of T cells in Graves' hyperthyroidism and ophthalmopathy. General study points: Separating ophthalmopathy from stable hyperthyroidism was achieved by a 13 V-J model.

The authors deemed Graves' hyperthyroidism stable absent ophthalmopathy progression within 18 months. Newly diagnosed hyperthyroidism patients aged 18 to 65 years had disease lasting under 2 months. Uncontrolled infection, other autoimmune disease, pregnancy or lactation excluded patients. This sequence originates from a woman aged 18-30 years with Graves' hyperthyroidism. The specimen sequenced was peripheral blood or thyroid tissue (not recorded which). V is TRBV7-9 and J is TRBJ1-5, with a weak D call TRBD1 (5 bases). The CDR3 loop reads CASSLALGDQPQHF. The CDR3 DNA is TGTGCCAGCAGCTTGGCCCTGGGGGATCAGCCCCAGCATTTT.